This T cell receptor (beta chain) was recovered during a study of blood T cell repertoires in COVID-19. V dropped 1 base and J dropped 2; count of bases not matched to a gene: 6. The CDR3 is 17 residues long. Germline V CDR1 and CDR2: SGHVS, FQNEAQ. Participants' own reports of clinical history determined their cohort assignment. Authors' analysis steps: Amplification with reference gene primers provided the estimates of nucleated cell counts. Sequencing was performed with immunoSEQ multiplex PCR; in TCRdb, only in-frame clones are kept and a portion is missing. V, J and clone size were drawn from that table, and D and trimming were deduced from the DNA. The data show about 200,000 clones, around 86% seen once.

This rearrangement joins TRBV7-8 to TRBJ1-3, with 9 bases matching TRBD1. This receptor was taken from a man aged 35 to 55 with acute COVID-19. The sequencing input was PBMCs or T cells enriched from blood (not recorded which). CDR3 residues: CASSLVWGTGTGNTIYF. The DNA of the CDR3 is TGTGCCAGCAGCTTAGTATGGGGGACAGGGACTGGAAACACCATATATTTT.